Below, one T cell receptor (beta chain) is given with its context. The antigen remains unidentified. This table comes from immunoSEQ multiplex PCR, and its TCRdb copy is limited to in-frame clones, with some not included. The sample lists about 48,000 clones; about four fifths were seen once. The germline V gene has CDR1 SGDLS and CDR2 YYNGEE. V lost 0 bases and J 4 bases, leaving 16 bases between the germline ends. The CDR3 sequence is 17 residues long. This entry belongs to a study of OX40 agonist ivuxolimab in advanced cancers. Whole-study findings and limits: Antigen specificity remained undetermined for the expanded peripheral T cells.

Specimen: CD4+ or CD8+ T cells sorted from blood, collected in a trial of the OX40 agonist ivuxolimab. The TCR comes from an adult with an advanced solid tumor such as melanoma, head and neck, liver or kidney cancer. V and J are TRBV9 and TRBJ2-2; D unresolved. Written as DNA, the CDR3 is TGTGCCAGCAGCGTAGAAATTAGCTTACGGTTCACCGGGGAGCTGTTTTTT. Its protein product is CASSVEISLRFTGELFF. The full variable domain, rest sourced from reference TRBV9 and TRBJ2-2, is DSGVTQTPKHLITATGQRVTLRCSPRSGDLSVYWYQQSLDQGLQFLIQYYNGEERAKGNILERFSAQQFPDLHSELNLSSLELGDSALYFCASSVEISLRFTGELFFGEGSRLTVL.